Listed below are T cell receptor beta chains from one sample, sequenced in a study of T cells in Graves' hyperthyroidism and ophthalmopathy. TCRdb re-called the multiplex PCR reads through MiXCR, storing one row per CDR3 protein. In the table there are hundreds of thousands of distinct CDR3 sequences, roughly 32% of which are singletons. The sample consisted of blood. These receptors originate from a woman aged 35 to 49 with Graves' hyperthyroidism. The CDR3 runs from the conserved cysteine through the conserved F or W. D genes are given only for firm matches. Clone size is not always given. Where it is, it says once, few, many or a class for expanded clones.

d_call: .
v_call: TRBV6-5
clone_size: few
j_call: TRBJ1-1
cdr3_aa: CASSSVGGRGTEAFF
cdr3_nt: TGTGCCAGCAGTTCGGTCGGGGGGCGCGGCACTGAAGCTTTCTTT

d_call: .
v_call: TRBV7-2
clone_size: .
j_call: TRBJ2-1
cdr3_aa: CASSLDQLYNEQFF
cdr3_nt: TGTGCCAGCAGCTTAGATCAGTTGTACAATGAGCAGTTCTTC

d_call: .
v_call: TRBV14
clone_size: .
j_call: TRBJ2-2
cdr3_aa: CASSPRAVIGGELVF
cdr3_nt: TGTGCCAGCAGCCCTCGAGCAGTCATCGGCGGGGAGCTGGTTTTT

d_call: TRBD1
v_call: TRBV6-5
clone_size: few
j_call: TRBJ2-7
cdr3_aa: CASSEGGTLTKQYF
cdr3_nt: TGTGCCAGCAGTGAAGGGGGCACGCTAACCAAGCAGTACTTC

d_call: .
v_call: TRBV19
clone_size: .
j_call: TRBJ1-5
cdr3_aa: CASSISAFNQPQHF
cdr3_nt: TGTGCCAGTAGTATATCAGCTTTCAATCAGCCCCAGCATTTT

d_call: .
v_call: TRBV6-2/TRBV6-3
clone_size: .
j_call: TRBJ2-7
cdr3_aa: CASRENPPLEGSDEQYF
cdr3_nt: TGTGCCAGCAGAGAGAACCCCCCCCTCGAGGGGAGCGACGAGCAGTACTTC

d_call: .
v_call: TRBV5-6
clone_size: many
j_call: TRBJ1-1
cdr3_aa: CASSFGGGRGAFF
cdr3_nt: TGTGCCAGCAGCTTCGGAGGGGGGCGCGGTGCTTTCTTT

d_call: TRBD1
v_call: TRBV5-6
clone_size: .
j_call: TRBJ2-7
cdr3_aa: CASSQGQGSNCEQYF
cdr3_nt: TGTGCCAGCAGTCAGGGACAGGGATCGAATTGCGAGCAGTACTTC

d_call: .
v_call: TRBV7-2
clone_size: many
j_call: TRBJ1-1
cdr3_aa: CASSINTEAFF
cdr3_nt: TGTGCCAGCAGCATTAACACTGAAGCTTTCTTT

d_call: .
v_call: TRBV10-3
clone_size: many
j_call: TRBJ2-7
cdr3_aa: CAINSAGSYEQYF
cdr3_nt: TGTGCCATCAACTCAGCAGGCTCCTACGAGCAGTACTTC